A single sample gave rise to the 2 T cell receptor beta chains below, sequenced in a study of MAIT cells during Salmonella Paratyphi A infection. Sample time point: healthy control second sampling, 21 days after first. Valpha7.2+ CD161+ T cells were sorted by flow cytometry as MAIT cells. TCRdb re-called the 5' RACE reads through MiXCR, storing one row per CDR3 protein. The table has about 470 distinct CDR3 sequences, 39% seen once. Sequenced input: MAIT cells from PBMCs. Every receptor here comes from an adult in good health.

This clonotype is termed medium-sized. CDR3 residues: CASSETSGGGYNEQFF. The CDR3 coding sequence is TGCGCCAGCAGTGAGACTAGCGGGGGAGGGTACAATGAGCAGTTCTTC. This rearrangement joins TRBV10-2 to TRBJ2-1; 11 bases fit TRBD2. The CDR3 is 16 residues long. Trimming cost V 2 bases and J 4 bases; bases outside gene matches: 4. Germline V lookup: CDR1 WSHSY, CDR2 SAAADI.

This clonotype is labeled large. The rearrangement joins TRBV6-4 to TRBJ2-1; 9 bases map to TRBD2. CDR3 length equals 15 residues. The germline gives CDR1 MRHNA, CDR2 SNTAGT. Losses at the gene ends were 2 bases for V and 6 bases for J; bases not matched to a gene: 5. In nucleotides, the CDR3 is TGTGCCAGCAGTGACGACGCGGGGGGGGTCAATGAGCAGTTCTTC. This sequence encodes CASSDDAGGVNEQFF.